This entry describes one TCR beta chain. These data originate in a study of control samples from healthy donors and cancer patients. Libraries were prepared by immunoSEQ multiplex PCR; TCRdb keeps only in-frame clonotypes and omits some of them. This table holds roughly 120,000 clones, just over 90% found once. The sample comprised blood. The clonotype comes from a woman aged 18-29 years in good health.

For the CDR3, the DNA is TGTGCCAGCAGTTTATCGGCAGGCAATTCACCCCTCCACTTT. Protein sequence: CASSLSAGNSPLHF. This sequence joins TRBV28 and TRBJ1-6; D is unclear. Germline CDR1 and CDR2: MDHEN and SYDVKM. Trimming shortened V by 1 base and J by 7 bases, and 8 bases separated the two germline ends. The CDR3 has 14 residues.